Listed below are T cell receptor beta chains from one sample, sequenced in a study of control samples from healthy donors and cancer patients. TCRdb keeps only in-frame clones here, not all; method: immunoSEQ multiplex PCR. This table has 150,000 to 200,000 clones, 90% to 95% appearing once. Sequences were obtained from blood. The receptors were gathered from a woman in her thirties or forties in good health. CDR3s include the opening cysteine and the closing phenylalanine or tryptophan. D genes are given only for firm matches. Rows give clone size only sometimes, using once, few, many, or a class for an expanded clone.

TRBJ2-3,TRBD1,TRBV29-1,-,CSVTLGTGVGDTQYF,TGCAGCGTTACACTCGGGACAGGGGTCGGAGATACGCAGTATTTT
TRBJ1-3,-,TRBV7-9,-,CASSFQDRTGNTIYF,TGTGCCAGCAGCTTCCAAGACAGGACTGGAAACACCATATATTTT
TRBJ2-5,-,TRBV19,-,CASTTEGKTQYF,TGTGCCAGTACCACCGAGGGGAAGACCCAGTACTTC
TRBJ1-2,TRBD1,TRBV6-2/TRBV6-3,-,CASSYRDRDNYGYTF,TGTGCCAGCAGTTATCGGGACAGGGATAACTATGGCTACACCTTC
TRBJ2-1,TRBD2,TRBV7-9,-,CASSNPTSGSFNEQFF,TGTGCCAGCAGCAATCCGACTAGCGGGAGCTTCAATGAGCAGTTCTTC
TRBJ1-3,-,TRBV7-2,-,CASSDGVTGNTIYF,TGTGCCAGCAGCGACGGGGTTACAGGAAACACCATATATTTT
TRBJ1-1,TRBD1,TRBV7-9,-,CASNLGGGQGQAFF,TGTGCCAGCAACCTAGGTGGGGGACAGGGGCAAGCTTTCTTT
TRBJ1-1,-,TRBV19,-,CASSARTLMNTEAFF,TGTGCCAGTAGTGCGCGGACTCTCATGAACACTGAAGCTTTCTTT
TRBJ1-1,-,TRBV4-1,-,CASSQEQGTEAFF,TGCGCCAGCAGCCAAGAGCAGGGGACTGAAGCTTTCTTT
TRBJ1-1,TRBD1,TRBV7-9,-,CASSDDRGNVNTEAFF,TGTGCCAGCAGCGACGACAGGGGGAACGTCAACACTGAAGCTTTCTTT
TRBJ2-1,-,TRBV11-2,-,CASSLAGGKSSYNEQFF,TGTGCCAGCAGCTTGGCGGGCGGGAAAAGCTCCTACAATGAGCAGTTCTTC
TRBJ2-2,-,TRBV6-4,once,CASSEEAGRVSNTGELFF,TGTGCCAGCAGTGAGGAGGCAGGAAGGGTTTCGAACACCGGGGAGCTGTTTTTT
TRBJ1-1,TRBD1,TRBV5-1,-,CASSPRQGEANTEAFF,TGCGCCAGCAGCCCGCGACAGGGTGAGGCGAACACTGAAGCTTTCTTT
TRBJ2-7,-,TRBV5-8,once,CASNPGRSYEQYF,TGTGCCTCCAACCCGGGCCGCTCCTACGAGCAGTACTTC
TRBJ2-7,-,TRBV14,-,CASSRRVNSYEQYF,TGTGCCAGCAGCCGCAGGGTTAACTCCTACGAGCAGTACTTC
TRBJ1-4,-,TRBV19,-,CASSPGTVEKLFF,TGTGCCAGTAGTCCAGGGACTGTCGAGAAACTGTTTTTT
TRBJ1-1,TRBD1,TRBV7-9,-,CASSYRGLNTEAFF,TGTGCCAGCAGCTACAGGGGGCTGAACACTGAAGCTTTCTTT
TRBJ2-3,TRBD2,TRBV4-3,-,CASSQDLAGSTDTQYF,TGCGCCAGCAGCCAAGATCTAGCGGGGAGCACAGATACGCAGTATTTT
TRBJ2-5,TRBD1,TRBV5-6,-,CASSPTGFPQETQYF,TGTGCCAGCAGCCCGACAGGGTTCCCTCAAGAGACCCAGTACTTC
TRBJ2-1,-,TRBV4-2,-,CASSQVTENNEQFF,TGTGCCAGCAGCCAAGTGACGGAGAACAATGAGCAGTTCTTC
TRBJ1-1,-,TRBV12-5,-,CASGLVLKGELNTEAFF,TGTGCTAGTGGTTTGGTACTTAAAGGGGAATTGAACACTGAAGCTTTCTTT
TRBJ1-3,-,TRBV7-2,-,CASSLSWGPASGNTIYF,TGTGCCAGCAGCTTATCGTGGGGGCCAGCCTCTGGAAACACCATATATTTT
TRBJ2-1,-,TRBV5-4,-,CASSLGTDKDEQFF,TGTGCCAGCAGCTTGGGGACAGACAAGGATGAGCAGTTCTTC
TRBJ2-7,TRBD2,TRBV29-1,-,CSVGTSGIHEQYF,TGCAGCGTTGGGACTAGCGGGATCCACGAGCAGTACTTC
TRBJ2-7,TRBD1,TRBV19,-,CASSMATGVSYEQYF,TGTGCCAGTAGTATGGCCACAGGGGTATCCTACGAGCAGTACTTC
TRBJ2-5,-,TRBV18,-,CASSPPGVPRETQYF,TGTGCCAGCTCACCACCAGGGGTGCCTCGCGAGACCCAGTACTTC
TRBJ1-3,TRBD1,TRBV18,-,CASSPGTGVGNTIYF,TGTGCCAGCTCACCAGGGACAGGGGTTGGAAACACCATATATTTT
TRBJ2-5,-,TRBV7-2,-,CASSPQPSSETQYF,TGTGCCAGCAGCCCCCAGCCTAGTTCGGAGACCCAGTACTTC
TRBJ1-2,TRBD1,TRBV7-2,-,CASSLGLGRQGAGDYGYTF,TGTGCCAGCAGCTTAGGGTTGGGTAGGCAGGGGGCAGGGGACTATGGCTACACCTTC
TRBJ2-4,-,TRBV19,-,CATRDFKNIQYF,TGTGCCACCAGGGACTTCAAAAACATTCAGTACTTC
TRBJ1-1,-,TRBV27,-,CASSFHRLNTEAFF,TGTGCCAGCAGTTTCCACAGATTGAACACTGAAGCTTTCTTT
TRBJ1-1,TRBD1,TRBV12-3/TRBV12-4,-,CASSLIRDREAFF,TGTGCCAGCAGTCTGATCCGGGACAGGGAAGCTTTCTTT
TRBJ2-1,-,TRBV7-9,-,CASSLLFGANYNEQFF,TGTGCCAGCAGCTTGCTGTTCGGGGCGAACTACAATGAGCAGTTCTTC
TRBJ2-7,TRBD2,TRBV6-5,-,CASSSLLTSGGLQYF,TGTGCCAGCAGTTCCCTTCTCACTAGCGGGGGGTTGCAGTACTTC
TRBJ1-6,-,TRBV19,-,CASSIYSYNSPLHF,TGTGCCAGTAGTATATACAGCTATAATTCACCCCTCCACTTT
TRBJ1-2,-,TRBV2,-,CASSEQMYGYTF,TGTGCCAGCAGTGAACAGATGTATGGCTACACCTTC
TRBJ2-1,TRBD2,TRBV9,-,CASSVSSGDNEQFF,TGTGCCAGCAGCGTATCTAGCGGGGACAATGAGCAGTTCTTC
TRBJ2-1,-,TRBV19,-,CASSIGRGYNEQFF,TGTGCCAGTAGTATAGGGCGGGGATACAATGAGCAGTTCTTC
TRBJ1-6,-,TRBV9,-,CASSVGVNSPLHF,TGTGCCAGCAGCGTAGGGGTTAATTCACCCCTCCACTTT
TRBJ2-5,-,TRBV9,-,CASSVERFGNRQETQYF,TGTGCCAGCAGCGTAGAAAGGTTTGGGAACAGGCAAGAGACCCAGTACTTC
TRBJ1-1,TRBD1,TRBV4-3,-,CASSQVATGWTEAFF,TGCGCCAGCAGCCAAGTGGCGACAGGGTGGACTGAAGCTTTCTTT
TRBJ1-3,-,TRBV3-1/TRBV3-2,-,CASSHDRTGNTIYF,TGTGCCAGCAGCCATGACAGGACTGGAAACACCATATATTTT
TRBJ2-5,-,TRBV19,once,CASRSEGEETQYF,TGTGCCAGCCGGTCGGAGGGGGAGGAGACCCAGTACTTC
TRBJ2-5,TRBD2,TRBV4-2,few,CASSQEGGTSGRPQETQYF,TGTGCCAGCAGCCAAGAAGGCGGAACTAGCGGGAGGCCGCAAGAGACCCAGTACTTC
TRBJ2-7,TRBD1,TRBV19,-,CASSRQGPGDEQYF,TGTGCCAGTAGTCGACAGGGTCCCGGGGACGAGCAGTACTTC
TRBJ1-4,TRBD1,TRBV18,-,CASSARQGVYEKLFF,TGTGCCAGCTCAGCCAGACAGGGTGTCTATGAAAAACTGTTTTTT
TRBJ1-2,TRBD1,TRBV30,once,CAWKPDRGYGYTF,TGTGCCTGGAAGCCGGACAGGGGCTATGGCTACACCTTC
TRBJ1-3,-,TRBV6-1,-,CASSEQGMRNTIYF,TGTGCCAGCAGTGAACAGGGCATGAGAAACACCATATATTTT
TRBJ1-3,TRBD1,TRBV3-1/TRBV3-2,-,CASSQMTGVGNTIYF,TGTGCCAGCAGCCAAATGACAGGGGTTGGAAACACCATATATTTT
TRBJ2-7,-,TRBV30,once,CAWSVRPYEQYF,TGTGCCTGGAGTGTACGCCCCTACGAGCAGTACTTC
TRBJ2-7,TRBD2,TRBV9,-,CASSVDPGTSSYEQYF,TGTGCCAGCAGCGTCGACCCCGGGACTAGTAGCTACGAGCAGTACTTC
TRBJ2-2,TRBD1,TRBV6-5,-,CASRGQGFGELFF,TGTGCCAGCAGGGGACAGGGGTTCGGGGAGCTGTTTTTT
TRBJ2-7,TRBD1,TRBV7-2,once,CASSSKRGGVGTGAYEQYF,TGTGCCAGCAGCTCAAAGAGGGGGGGAGTAGGGACAGGGGCCTACGAGCAGTACTTC
TRBJ2-1,TRBD2,TRBV12-5,-,CASGLILRTSFYNEQFF,TGTGCTAGTGGTTTGATTCTAAGGACTAGCTTCTACAATGAGCAGTTCTTC